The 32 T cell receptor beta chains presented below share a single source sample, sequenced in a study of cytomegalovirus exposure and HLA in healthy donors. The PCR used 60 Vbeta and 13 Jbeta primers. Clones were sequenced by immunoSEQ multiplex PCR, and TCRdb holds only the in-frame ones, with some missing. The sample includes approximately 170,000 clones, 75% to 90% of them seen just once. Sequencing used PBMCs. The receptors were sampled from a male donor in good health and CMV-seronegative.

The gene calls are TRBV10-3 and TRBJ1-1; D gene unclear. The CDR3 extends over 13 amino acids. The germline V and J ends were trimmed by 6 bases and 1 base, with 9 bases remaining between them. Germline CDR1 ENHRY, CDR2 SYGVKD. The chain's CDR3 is CAIRGAGNTEAFF. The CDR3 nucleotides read TGTGCCATCAGAGGCGCGGGGAACACTGAAGCTTTCTTT.

The CDR3 DNA follows: TGCGCCAGCAGCTTGGGGGGGACAGGGGGGAATGAGCAGTACTTC. Translating gives CASSLGGTGGNEQYF. The chain uses TRBV5-1 and TRBJ2-7; 11 nucleotides line up with TRBD1. The V and J ends lost 0 bases and 7 bases, in that order; junction bases with no gene match: 6. This CDR3 is 15 amino acids long. Germline CDR1 reads SGHRS; CDR2 reads YFSETQ.

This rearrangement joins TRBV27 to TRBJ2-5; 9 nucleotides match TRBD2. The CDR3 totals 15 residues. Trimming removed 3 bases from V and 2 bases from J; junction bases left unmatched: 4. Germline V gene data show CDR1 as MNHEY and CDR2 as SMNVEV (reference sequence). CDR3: CASSFSGGRQETQYF. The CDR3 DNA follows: TGTGCCAGCAGTTTTAGCGGGGGACGACAAGAGACCCAGTACTTC.

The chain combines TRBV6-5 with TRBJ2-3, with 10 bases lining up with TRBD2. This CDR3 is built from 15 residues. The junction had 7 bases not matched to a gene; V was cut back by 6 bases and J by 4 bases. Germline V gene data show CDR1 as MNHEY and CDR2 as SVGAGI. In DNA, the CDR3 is TGTGCCAGCAGGGGGTCTAGCGGGGGAGCAGATACGCAGTATTTT. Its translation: CASRGSSGGADTQYF.

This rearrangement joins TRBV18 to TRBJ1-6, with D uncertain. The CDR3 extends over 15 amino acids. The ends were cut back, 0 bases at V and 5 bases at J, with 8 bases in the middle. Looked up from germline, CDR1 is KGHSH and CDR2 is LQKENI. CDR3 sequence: CASSPPGSNNSPLHF. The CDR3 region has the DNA TGTGCCAGCTCACCACCGGGCAGTAATAATTCACCCCTCCACTTT.

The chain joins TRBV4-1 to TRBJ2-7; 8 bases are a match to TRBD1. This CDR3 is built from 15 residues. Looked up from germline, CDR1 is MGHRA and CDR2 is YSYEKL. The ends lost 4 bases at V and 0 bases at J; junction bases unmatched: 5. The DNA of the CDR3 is TGCGCCAGCAGCCCAACAGGGGGTGTCTCCTACGAGCAGTACTTC. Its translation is CASSPTGGVSYEQYF.

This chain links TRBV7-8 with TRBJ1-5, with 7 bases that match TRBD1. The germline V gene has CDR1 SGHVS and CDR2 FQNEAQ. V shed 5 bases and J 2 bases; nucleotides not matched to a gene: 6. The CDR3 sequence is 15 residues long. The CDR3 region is CASSATGARNQPQHF. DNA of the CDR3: TGTGCCAGCAGCGCCACAGGGGCGCGCAATCAGCCCCAGCATTTT. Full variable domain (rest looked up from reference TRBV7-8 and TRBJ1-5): GAGVSQSPRYKVAKRGQDVALRCDPISGHVSLFWYQQALGQGPEFLTYFQNEAQLDKSGLPSDRFFAERPEGSVSTLKIQRTQQEDSAVYLCASSATGARNQPQHFGDGTRLSIL.

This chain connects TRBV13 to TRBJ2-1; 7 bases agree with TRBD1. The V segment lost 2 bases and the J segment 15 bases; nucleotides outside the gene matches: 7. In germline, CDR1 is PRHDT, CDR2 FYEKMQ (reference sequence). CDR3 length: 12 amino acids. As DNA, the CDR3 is TGTGCCAGCAGCTTACCCGGGACAGATCGGTTCTTC. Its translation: CASSLPGTDRFF.

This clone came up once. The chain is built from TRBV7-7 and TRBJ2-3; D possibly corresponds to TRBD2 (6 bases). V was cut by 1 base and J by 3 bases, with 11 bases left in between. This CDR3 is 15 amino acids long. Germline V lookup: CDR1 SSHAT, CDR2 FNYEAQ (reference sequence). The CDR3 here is CASSLGAGRTDTQYF. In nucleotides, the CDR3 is TGTGCCAGCAGCTTAGGGGCGGGGAGGACAGATACGCAGTATTTT.

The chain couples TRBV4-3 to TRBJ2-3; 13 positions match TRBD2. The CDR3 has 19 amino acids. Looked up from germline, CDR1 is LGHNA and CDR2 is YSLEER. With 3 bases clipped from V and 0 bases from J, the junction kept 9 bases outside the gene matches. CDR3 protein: CASSQRTSGGLFSTDTQYF. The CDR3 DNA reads TGCGCCAGCAGCCAGAGGACTAGCGGGGGCCTTTTTAGCACAGATACGCAGTATTTT.

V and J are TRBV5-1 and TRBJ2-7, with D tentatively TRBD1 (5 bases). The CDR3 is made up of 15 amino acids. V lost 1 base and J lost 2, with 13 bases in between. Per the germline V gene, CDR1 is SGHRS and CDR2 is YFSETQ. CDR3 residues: CASSLRQGLTYEQYF. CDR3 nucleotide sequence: TGCGCCAGCAGCTTGAGGCAGGGCCTAACCTACGAGCAGTACTTC. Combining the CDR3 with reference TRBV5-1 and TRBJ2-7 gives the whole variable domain KAGVTQTPRYLIKTRGQQVTLSCSPISGHRSVSWYQQTPGQGLQFLFEYFSETQRNKGNFPGRFSGRQFSNSRSEMNVSTLELGDSALYLCASSLRQGLTYEQYFGPGTRLTVT.

The CDR3 loop reads CASSSGLNSPLHF. As DNA, the CDR3 is TGTGCCAGCAGTTCTGGCCTTAATTCACCCCTCCACTTT. The genes are TRBV9 and TRBJ1-6; D uncertain. The CDR3 runs 13 residues. The V and J ends lost 5 bases and 6 bases respectively, with 9 bases between them. Germline V gene sequence: CDR1 SGDLS, CDR2 YYNGEE.

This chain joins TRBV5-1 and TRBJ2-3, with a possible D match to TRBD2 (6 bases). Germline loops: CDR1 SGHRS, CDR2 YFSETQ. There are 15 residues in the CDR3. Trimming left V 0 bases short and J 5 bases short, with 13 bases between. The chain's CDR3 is CASSLVAEGRDTQYF. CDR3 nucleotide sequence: TGCGCCAGCAGCTTGGTAGCGGAGGGGAGAGATACGCAGTATTTT.

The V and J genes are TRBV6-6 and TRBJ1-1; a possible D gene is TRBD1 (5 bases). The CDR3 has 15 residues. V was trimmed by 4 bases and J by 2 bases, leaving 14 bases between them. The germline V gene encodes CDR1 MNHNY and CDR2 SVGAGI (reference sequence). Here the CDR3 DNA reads TGTGCCAGCAGTTTCACCGACAGACCAAACACTGAAGCTTTCTTT. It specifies CASSFTDRPNTEAFF.

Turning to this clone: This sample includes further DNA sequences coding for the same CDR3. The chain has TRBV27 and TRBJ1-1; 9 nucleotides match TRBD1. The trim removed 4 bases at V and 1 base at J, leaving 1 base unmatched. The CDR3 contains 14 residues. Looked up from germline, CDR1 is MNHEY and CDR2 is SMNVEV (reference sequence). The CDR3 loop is CASSSQGANTEAFF. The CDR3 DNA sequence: TGTGCCAGCAGTTCACAGGGGGCGAACACTGAAGCTTTCTTT.

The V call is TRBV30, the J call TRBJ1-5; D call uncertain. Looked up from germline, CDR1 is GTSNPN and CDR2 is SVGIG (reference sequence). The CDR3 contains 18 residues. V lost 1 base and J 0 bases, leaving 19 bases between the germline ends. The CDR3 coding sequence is TGTGCCTGGAGTGGGCGGGGTAGAGGAGGGTATAGCAATCAGCCCCAGCATTTT. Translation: CAWSGRGRGGYSNQPQHF.

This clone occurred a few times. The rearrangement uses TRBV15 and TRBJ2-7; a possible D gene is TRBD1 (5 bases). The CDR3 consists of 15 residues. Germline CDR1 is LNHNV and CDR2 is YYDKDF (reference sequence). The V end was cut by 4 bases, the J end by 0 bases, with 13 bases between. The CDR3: CATSTPSTGSYEQYF. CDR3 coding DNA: TGTGCCACCAGCACCCCCAGCACAGGCTCCTACGAGCAGTACTTC.

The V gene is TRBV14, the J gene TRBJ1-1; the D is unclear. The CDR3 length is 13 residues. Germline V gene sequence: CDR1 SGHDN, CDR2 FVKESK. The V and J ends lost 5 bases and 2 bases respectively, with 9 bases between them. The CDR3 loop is CASSFNRNTEAFF. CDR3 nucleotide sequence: TGTGCCAGCAGCTTCAACAGAAACACTGAAGCTTTCTTT. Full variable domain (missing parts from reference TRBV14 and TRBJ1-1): EAGVTQFPSHSVIEKGQTVTLRCDPISGHDNLYWYRRVMGKEIKFLLHFVKESKQDESGMPNNRFLAERTGGTYSTLKVQPAELEDSGVYFCASSFNRNTEAFFGQGTRLTVV.

CDR3: CASSSDRARYGYTF. The CDR3 DNA sequence: TGTGCCAGCAGTTCCGACAGGGCGAGGTATGGCTACACCTTC. This sequence joins TRBV2 and TRBJ1-2, with TRBD1 identical over 7 bases. This CDR3 has 14 residues. With 5 bases clipped from V and 5 bases from J, the junction kept 8 bases outside the gene matches. CDR1 SNHLY and CDR2 FYNNEI come from the germline V gene.

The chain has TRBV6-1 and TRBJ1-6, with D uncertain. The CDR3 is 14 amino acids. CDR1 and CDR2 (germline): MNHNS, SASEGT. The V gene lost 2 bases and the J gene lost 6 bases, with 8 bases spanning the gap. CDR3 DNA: TGTGCCAGCAGTGAAACAACAGTTAATTCACCCCTCCACTTT. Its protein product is CASSETTVNSPLHF.

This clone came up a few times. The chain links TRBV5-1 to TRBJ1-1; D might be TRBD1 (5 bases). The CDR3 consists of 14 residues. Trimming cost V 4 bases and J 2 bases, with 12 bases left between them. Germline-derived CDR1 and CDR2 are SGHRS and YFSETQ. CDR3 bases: TGCGCCAGCAGCGGCGGGACCATAAACACTGAAGCTTTCTTT. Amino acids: CASSGGTINTEAFF.

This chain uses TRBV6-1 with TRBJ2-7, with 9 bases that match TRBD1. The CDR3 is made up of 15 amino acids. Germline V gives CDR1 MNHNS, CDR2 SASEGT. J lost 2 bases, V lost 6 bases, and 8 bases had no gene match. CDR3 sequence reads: CASSGPGQGPYEQYF. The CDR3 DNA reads TGTGCCAGCAGCGGTCCGGGACAGGGTCCCTACGAGCAGTACTTC.

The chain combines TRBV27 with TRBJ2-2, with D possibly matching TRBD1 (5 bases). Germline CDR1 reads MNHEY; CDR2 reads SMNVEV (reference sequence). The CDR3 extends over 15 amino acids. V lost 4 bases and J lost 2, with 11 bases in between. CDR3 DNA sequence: TGTGCCAGCAGTTCAGCGACAGTAAACACCGGGGAGCTGTTTTTT. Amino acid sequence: CASSSATVNTGELFF.

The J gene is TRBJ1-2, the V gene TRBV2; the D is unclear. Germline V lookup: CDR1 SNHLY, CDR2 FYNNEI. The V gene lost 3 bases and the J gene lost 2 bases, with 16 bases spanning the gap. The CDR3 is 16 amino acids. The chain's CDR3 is CASSDGQRTSNYGYTF. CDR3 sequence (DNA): TGTGCCAGCAGTGACGGGCAGCGCACTAGCAACTATGGCTACACCTTC.

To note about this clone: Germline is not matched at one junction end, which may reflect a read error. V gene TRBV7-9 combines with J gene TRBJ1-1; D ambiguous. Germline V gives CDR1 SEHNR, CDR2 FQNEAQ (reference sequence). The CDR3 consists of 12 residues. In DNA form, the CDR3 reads TGTGCCAGCAGCTTCCTGAACTCTGAAGCTTTCTTT. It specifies CASSFLNSEAFF.

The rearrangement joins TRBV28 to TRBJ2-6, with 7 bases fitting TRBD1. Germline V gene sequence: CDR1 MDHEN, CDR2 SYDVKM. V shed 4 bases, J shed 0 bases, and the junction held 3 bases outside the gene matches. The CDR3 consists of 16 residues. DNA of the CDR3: TGTGCCAGCAGTTCCGGGACAGCCTCTGGGGCCAACGTCCTGACTTTC. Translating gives CASSSGTASGANVLTF.

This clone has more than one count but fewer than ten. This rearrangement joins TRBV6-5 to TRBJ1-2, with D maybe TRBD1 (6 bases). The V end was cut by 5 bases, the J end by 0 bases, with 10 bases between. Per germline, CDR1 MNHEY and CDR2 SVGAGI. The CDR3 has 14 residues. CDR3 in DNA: TGTGCCAGCAGTCGGGACAATCCTAACTATGGCTACACCTTC. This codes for CASSRDNPNYGYTF.

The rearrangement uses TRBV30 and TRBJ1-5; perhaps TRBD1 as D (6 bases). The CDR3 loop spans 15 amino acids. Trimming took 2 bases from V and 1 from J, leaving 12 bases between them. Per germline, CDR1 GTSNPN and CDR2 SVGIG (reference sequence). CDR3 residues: CAWSRVRGSNQPQHF. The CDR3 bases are TGTGCCTGGAGTAGGGTCAGGGGAAGCAATCAGCCCCAGCATTTT. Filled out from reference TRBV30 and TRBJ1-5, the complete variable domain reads SQTIHQWPATLVQPVGSPLSLECTVEGTSNPNLYWYRQAAGRGLQLLFYSVGIGQISSEVPQNLSASRPQDRQFILSSKKLLLSDSGFYLCAWSRVRGSNQPQHFGDGTRLSIL.

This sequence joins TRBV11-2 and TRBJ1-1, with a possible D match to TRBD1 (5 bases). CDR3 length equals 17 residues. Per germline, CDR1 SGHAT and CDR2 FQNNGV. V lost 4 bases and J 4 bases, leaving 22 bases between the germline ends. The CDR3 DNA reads TGTGCCAGCAGCTCCTGGGGGGGACCCGCGGTACGCACTGAAGCTTTCTTT. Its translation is CASSSWGGPAVRTEAFF.

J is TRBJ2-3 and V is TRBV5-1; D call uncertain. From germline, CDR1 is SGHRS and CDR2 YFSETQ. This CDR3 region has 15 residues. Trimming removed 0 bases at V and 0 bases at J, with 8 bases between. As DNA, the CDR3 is TGCGCCAGCAGCTTGGGCGGATCTAGCACAGATACGCAGTATTTT. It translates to CASSLGGSSTDTQYF.

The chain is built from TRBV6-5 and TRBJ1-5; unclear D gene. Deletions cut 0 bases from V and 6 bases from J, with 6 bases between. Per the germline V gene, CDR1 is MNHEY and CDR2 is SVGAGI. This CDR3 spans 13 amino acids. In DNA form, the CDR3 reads TGTGCCAGCAGTTACTCGGAGATTCAGCCCCAGCATTTT. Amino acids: CASSYSEIQPQHF.

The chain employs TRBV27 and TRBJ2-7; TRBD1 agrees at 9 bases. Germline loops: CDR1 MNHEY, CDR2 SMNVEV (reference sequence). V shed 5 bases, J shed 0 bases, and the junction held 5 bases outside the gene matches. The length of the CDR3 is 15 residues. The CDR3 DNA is TGTGCCAGCAGTAAGAGGACAGGGGCCTCCTACGAGCAGTACTTC. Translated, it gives CASSKRTGASYEQYF.